This T cell receptor (beta chain) appears in the sequencing data of a study of STAT5B mutations in CD4+ large granular lymphocyte leukemia. About the study: Among healthy donors, a particular HLA allele went with more CDR3 'QG' motifs.

This clone showed up just a few times. As yet, its antigen is unknown. Sequencing was at survey level. The repertoire was sequenced with immunoSEQ multiplex PCR; TCRdb's copy has only in-frame clones and lacks some. The sample shows around 21,000 clones, less than 80% of them seen only once. Findings of the study overall: Higher CD4+ than CD8+ T-LGLL clonality might reflect small sample size. Main leukemic clonotypes were patient-specific, but more than 20% appeared at low frequency elsewhere.

CDR1 LNHDA and CDR2 SQIVND come from the germline V gene (reference sequence). This CDR3 is 14 amino acids long. J gave up 3 bases and V 8 bases, and 8 bases lay outside the gene matches. Sequencing used CD4+ T cells from blood buffy coats. This chain links TRBV19 with TRBJ2-3; 7 bases match TRBD1. This sequence originates from a human donor in good health. The CDR3 nucleotides are TGTGCCAGTCGTGACAGGGCTCTTACAGATACGCAGTATTTT. It translates to CASRDRALTDTQYF.